Detailed here is one TCR beta chain. The antigen is not known. With a much larger clone just one base away, this may be a read error. The data are from a study of blood T cells in healthy people across ages. Whole-study results and caveats: More naive CD4+ cells and higher diversity were found in long-lived than in aged donors. Roughly linear age-related decline in beta diversity appeared, significant by age 40.

It was with a sample-barcoded 5' primer and a J-beta primer mix that a second PCR of roughly 6 to 12 cycles was run. Via MiXCR, TCRdb re-called the 5' RACE reads, giving one row per CDR3 protein. The top ten hold under 30% of the sample, which has 550,000 to 600,000 distinct CDR3 sequences, around 48% seen once. The CDR3 is 12 residues long. The V gene lost 7 bases and the J gene lost 11 bases, with 17 bases spanning the gap. The V gene's germline CDR1 is MNHNY and CDR2 SVGAGI (reference sequence). The TCR was taken from a man older than 75 in good health. Sequenced: blood. V and J are TRBV6-6 and TRBJ2-5, with D possibly being TRBD1 or TRBD2 (7 bases each). The CDR3 is CASNQGGQEQYF. For the CDR3, the DNA is TGTGCCAGCAACCAGGGGGGGCAAGAGCAGTACTTC.